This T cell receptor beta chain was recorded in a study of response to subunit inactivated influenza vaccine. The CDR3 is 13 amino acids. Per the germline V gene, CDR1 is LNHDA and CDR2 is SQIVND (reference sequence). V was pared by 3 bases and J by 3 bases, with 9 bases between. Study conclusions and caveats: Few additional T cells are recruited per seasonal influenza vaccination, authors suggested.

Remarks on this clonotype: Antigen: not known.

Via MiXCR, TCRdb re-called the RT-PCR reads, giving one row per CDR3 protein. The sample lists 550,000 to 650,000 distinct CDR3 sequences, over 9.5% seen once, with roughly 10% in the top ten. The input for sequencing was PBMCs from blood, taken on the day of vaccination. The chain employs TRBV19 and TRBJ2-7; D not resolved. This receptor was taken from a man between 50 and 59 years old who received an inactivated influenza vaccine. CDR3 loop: CASSIRQNYEQYF. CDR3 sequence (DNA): TGTGCCAGTAGTATCCGGCAGAACTACGAGCAGTACTTC.